This paragraph reports one T cell receptor beta chain. These data are taken from a study of regulatory dendritic cells for organ transplantation. The V and J ends lost 3 bases and 2 bases, in that order; junction bases with no gene match: 8. The CDR3 is 15 amino acids. Germline V gives CDR1 SGHRS, CDR2 YFSETQ. Data came from immunoSEQ multiplex PCR; TCRdb stores just in-frame clones and leaves some out. The sample has under 30,000 clones, roughly 85% seen once. The J gene is TRBJ2-7, the V gene TRBV5-1; 7 bases line up with TRBD1. The sample taken for sequencing was memory CD4+ T cells from blood. As to subset: CD45RO+ memory T cells. This TCR was recovered from a human donor in good health. The CDR3 loop reads CASSSRQGETYEQYF. CDR3 in DNA: TGCGCCAGCAGCTCCAGACAGGGAGAGACCTACGAGCAGTACTTC.